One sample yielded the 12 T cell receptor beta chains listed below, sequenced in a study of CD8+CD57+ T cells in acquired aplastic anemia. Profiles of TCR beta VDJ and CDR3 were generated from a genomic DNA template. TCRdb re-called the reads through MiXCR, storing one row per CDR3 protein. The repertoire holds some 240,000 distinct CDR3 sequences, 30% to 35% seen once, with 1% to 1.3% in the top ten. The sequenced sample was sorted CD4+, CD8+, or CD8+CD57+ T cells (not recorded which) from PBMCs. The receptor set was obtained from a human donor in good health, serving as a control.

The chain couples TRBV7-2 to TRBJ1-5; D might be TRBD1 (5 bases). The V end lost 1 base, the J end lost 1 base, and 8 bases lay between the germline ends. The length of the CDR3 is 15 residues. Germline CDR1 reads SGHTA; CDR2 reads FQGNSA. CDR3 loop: CASSLETESNQPQHF. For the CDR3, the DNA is TGTGCCAGCAGCTTAGAGACAGAAAGCAATCAGCCCCAGCATTTT.

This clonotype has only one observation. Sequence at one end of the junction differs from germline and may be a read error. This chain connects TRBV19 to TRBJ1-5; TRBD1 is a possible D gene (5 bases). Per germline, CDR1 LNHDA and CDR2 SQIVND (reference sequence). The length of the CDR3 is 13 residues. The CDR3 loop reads CASSLSGAEPQHF. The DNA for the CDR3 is TGCGCCAGCAGCTTGTCCGGGGCTGAGCCCCAGCATTTT.

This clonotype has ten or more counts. The CDR3 nucleotides read TGTGCCACCAGTGATTTGGGCGTTGGCCTATTTTCACCCCTCCACTTT. It yields the protein CATSDLGVGLFSPLHF. The chain couples TRBV24-1 to TRBJ1-6; no reliable D call. The CDR3 length is 16 residues. Per germline, CDR1 KGHDR and CDR2 SFDVKD. V shed 0 bases and J shed 9 bases, with 14 bases lying between them.

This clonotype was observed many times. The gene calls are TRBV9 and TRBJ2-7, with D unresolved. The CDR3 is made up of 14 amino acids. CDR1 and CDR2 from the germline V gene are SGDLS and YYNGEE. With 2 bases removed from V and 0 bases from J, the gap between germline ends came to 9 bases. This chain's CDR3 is CASSVEVSSYEQYF. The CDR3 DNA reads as TGTGCCAGCAGCGTTGAAGTAAGCTCCTACGAGCAGTACTTC.

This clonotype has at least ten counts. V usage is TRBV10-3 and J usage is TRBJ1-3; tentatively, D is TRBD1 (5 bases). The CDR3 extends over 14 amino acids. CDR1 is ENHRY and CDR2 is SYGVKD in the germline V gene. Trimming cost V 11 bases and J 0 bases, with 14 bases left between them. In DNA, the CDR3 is TGTGCCCGAGGGGCGACAGACTCTGGAAACACCATATATTTT. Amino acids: CARGATDSGNTIYF.

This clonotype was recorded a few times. The CDR3 is CASSPRSLTSTDTQYF. The CDR3 DNA is TGTGCCAGCAGCCCCCGCTCCTTAACTAGCACAGATACGCAGTATTTT. The J gene is TRBJ2-3, the V gene TRBV9; D gene uncertain. This CDR3 is built from 16 residues. Germline assignment: CDR1 SGDLS and CDR2 YYNGEE. Trimming cost V 4 bases and J 0 bases, with 15 bases left between them.

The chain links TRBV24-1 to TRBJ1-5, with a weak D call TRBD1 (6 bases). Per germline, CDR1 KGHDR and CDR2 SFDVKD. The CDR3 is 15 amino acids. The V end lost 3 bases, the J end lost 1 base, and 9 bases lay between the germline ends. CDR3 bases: TGTGCCACCAGTGATCCAGGGGACAGCAATCAGCCCCAGCATTTT. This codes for CATSDPGDSNQPQHF.

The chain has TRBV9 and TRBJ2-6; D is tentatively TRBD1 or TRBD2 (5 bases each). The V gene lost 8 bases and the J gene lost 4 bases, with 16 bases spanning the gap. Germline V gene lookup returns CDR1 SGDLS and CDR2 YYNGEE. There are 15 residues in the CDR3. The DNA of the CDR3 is TGTGCCAGTAGTGCCGAGGGGCCAGGGGCCAACGTCCTGACTTTC. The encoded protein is CASSAEGPGANVLTF.

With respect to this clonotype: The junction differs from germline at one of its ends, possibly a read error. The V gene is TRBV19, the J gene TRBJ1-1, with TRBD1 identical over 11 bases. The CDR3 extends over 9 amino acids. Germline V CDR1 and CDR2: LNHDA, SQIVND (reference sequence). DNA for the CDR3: TGTGCCAGTAGGGGGACAGGGGGCTTT. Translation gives CASRGTGGF.

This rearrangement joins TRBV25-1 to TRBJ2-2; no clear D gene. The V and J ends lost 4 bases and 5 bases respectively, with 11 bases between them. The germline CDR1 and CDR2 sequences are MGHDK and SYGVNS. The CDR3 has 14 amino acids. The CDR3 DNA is TGTGCCAGCAGTGCACCTTTAGCAACCGGGGAGCTGTTTTTT. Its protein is CASSAPLATGELFF.

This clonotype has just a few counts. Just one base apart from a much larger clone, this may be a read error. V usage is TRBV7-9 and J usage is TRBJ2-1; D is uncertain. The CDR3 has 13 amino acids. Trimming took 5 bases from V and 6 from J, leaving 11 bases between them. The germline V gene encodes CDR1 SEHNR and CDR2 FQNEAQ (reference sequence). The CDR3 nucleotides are TGTGCCAGCAGCCCCCTCAGTCGCAATGAGCAGTTCTTC. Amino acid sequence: CASSPLSRNEQFF.

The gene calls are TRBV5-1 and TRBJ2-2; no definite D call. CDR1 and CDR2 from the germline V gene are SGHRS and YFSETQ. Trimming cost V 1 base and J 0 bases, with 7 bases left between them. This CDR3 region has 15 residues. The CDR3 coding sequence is TGCGCCAGCAGCTTGTCAGGCTCGAACACCGGGGAGCTGTTTTTT. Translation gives CASSLSGSNTGELFF.